Following are 24 T cell receptor beta chains from one sample sequenced in a study of T cells in tumors and immune-related adverse events. Profiled with immunoSEQ multiplex PCR; TCRdb holds only in-frame clones, not every one. Of about 22,000 clones listed, 90% to 95% were seen once; the top ten hold approximately 1.4%. The specimen comprised lymph node tissue, sampled from a patient treated with anti-PD-1 therapy. The source is a female donor with metastatic renal cell carcinoma.

The chain couples TRBV4-3 to TRBJ1-1; 8 bases agree with TRBD1. The CDR3 runs 15 residues. Looked up from germline, CDR1 is LGHNA and CDR2 is YSLEER. J was trimmed by 4 bases and V by 2 bases; bases with no gene match: 6. CDR3 region: CASSQRTGSGTEAFF. The CDR3 nucleotides are TGCGCCAGCAGCCAAAGGACAGGGAGTGGCACTGAAGCTTTCTTT.

This chain uses TRBV7-2 with TRBJ1-1, with D hard to call. The CDR3 totals 14 residues. V lost 5 bases, J lost 1 base, and 11 bases lay in between. Germline V gene data show CDR1 as SGHTA and CDR2 as FQGNSA. The CDR3 sequence is CASSAGARNTEAFF. The CDR3 coding sequence is TGTGCCAGCAGCGCGGGTGCAAGGAACACTGAAGCTTTCTTT.

This clone was counted once. The V call is TRBV19, the J call TRBJ2-2; TRBD1 matches 10 bases. The CDR3 is 18 residues long. V shed 4 bases and J 3 bases; nucleotides not matched to a gene: 11. From germline, CDR1 is LNHDA and CDR2 SQIVND (reference sequence). CDR3 in DNA: TGTGCCAGTAGTAGACGACAGGGGGCGTTTTTGGACACCGGGGAGCTGTTTTTT. Residues: CASSRRQGAFLDTGELFF.

This chain joins TRBV19 and TRBJ1-2; D remains unclear. This CDR3 comprises 14 residues. V was shortened by 3 bases and J by 0 bases, with 8 bases between the two germline ends. Germline lookup yields CDR1 LNHDA and CDR2 SQIVND (reference sequence). CDR3 amino acids: CASSMQAANYGYTF. The CDR3 DNA reads as TGTGCCAGTAGTATGCAGGCTGCTAACTATGGCTACACCTTC. Variable domain in full (rest from reference TRBV19 and TRBJ1-2): DGGITQSPKYLFRKEGQNVTLSCEQNLNHDAMYWYRQDPGQGLRLIYYSQIVNDFQKGDIAEGYSVSREKKESFPLTVTSAQKNPTAFYLCASSMQAANYGYTFGSGTRLTVV.

This chain connects TRBV5-1 to TRBJ2-1; weak D call: TRBD1 (6 bases). The CDR3 sequence is 14 residues long. V was pared by 7 bases and J by 6 bases, with 17 bases between. Germline V gives CDR1 SGHRS, CDR2 YFSETQ. The CDR3 protein is CASQHRGRGNEQFF. For the CDR3, the DNA is TGCGCCAGCCAACACCGGGGCAGGGGCAATGAGCAGTTCTTC.

The V gene is TRBV7-6, the J gene TRBJ1-1, with TRBD1 as a possible D gene (6 bases). V lost 4 bases and J 0 bases, leaving 12 bases between the germline ends. Germline V lookup: CDR1 SGHVS, CDR2 FNYEAQ. The CDR3 contains 15 residues. The CDR3 DNA sequence: TGTGCCAGCAGCTCAGCGGGACACCTGAACACTGAAGCTTTCTTT. It translates to CASSSAGHLNTEAFF.

In its sample, this clone was seen a few times. The chain links TRBV7-9 to TRBJ2-3, with unresolved D. The CDR3 is made up of 12 amino acids. Germline CDR1 and CDR2: SEHNR and FQNEAQ (reference sequence). V was trimmed by 4 bases and J by 3 bases, leaving 5 bases between them. The CDR3 DNA sequence: TGTGCCAGCAGCTCGACGACAGATACGCAGTATTTT. Amino acid sequence: CASSSTTDTQYF.

The gene calls are TRBV5-1 and TRBJ1-2; 8 bases fit TRBD1. V gave up 0 bases and J gave up 8 bases; unmatched junction bases: 3. The CDR3 has 13 amino acids. The germline V gene encodes CDR1 SGHRS and CDR2 YFSETQ. The CDR3 nucleotides read TGCGCCAGCAGCTTGGCTACAGGGGGAGGCTACACCTTC. This encodes CASSLATGGGYTF.

The chain carries TRBV18 and TRBJ2-3; no clear D gene. V gave up 3 bases and J gave up 2 bases, with 0 bases separating them. Germline V lookup: CDR1 KGHSH, CDR2 LQKENI. CDR3 length equals 11 residues. CDR3 DNA: TGTGCCAGCTCACCCACAGATACGCAGTATTTT. Amino acids: CASSPTDTQYF.

The CDR3 here is CASRAAAGSQQFF. The CDR3 bases are TGTGCCAGCAGAGCAGCGGCGGGGTCACAGCAGTTCTTC. The chain has TRBV28 and TRBJ2-1; D may be TRBD2 (6 bases). CDR3 length: 13 residues. V dropped 6 bases and J dropped 11 bases, with 17 bases sitting between them. Germline lookup yields CDR1 MDHEN and CDR2 SYDVKM.

CDR3 sequence reads: CASSVSRDRGGYTF. In DNA, the CDR3 is TGTGCCAGCAGCGTAAGCCGGGACAGGGGTGGCTACACCTTC. The chain employs TRBV9 and TRBJ1-2; TRBD1 agrees at 10 bases. V shed 1 base, J shed 7 bases, and the junction held 4 bases outside the gene matches. Germline lookup yields CDR1 SGDLS and CDR2 YYNGEE. The CDR3 covers 14 residues.

The chain combines TRBV5-6 with TRBJ2-3; D gene unclear. The CDR3 is made up of 16 amino acids. Germline-derived CDR1 and CDR2 are SGHDT and YYEEEE. Trimming left V 0 bases short and J 1 base short, with 12 bases between. Here the CDR3 reads CASSLVGRPGTDTQYF. CDR3 coding DNA: TGTGCCAGCAGCTTGGTCGGTAGGCCGGGCACAGATACGCAGTATTTT.

The chain employs TRBV15 and TRBJ2-1; D is unresolved. V lost 1 base to trimming and J lost 1 base, with 14 bases between them. The V gene's germline CDR1 is LNHNV and CDR2 YYDKDF (reference sequence). This CDR3 region has 17 residues. CDR3 coding DNA: TGTGCCACCAGCAGAGGCGTAGGGCGTGGGTCCTACAATGAGCAGTTCTTC. Translated, it gives CATSRGVGRGSYNEQFF.

J is TRBJ2-1 and V is TRBV28, with 9 bases aligning to TRBD1. The J segment lost 0 bases and the V segment lost 5 bases, leaving 11 bases of the junction unmatched. Germline lookup yields CDR1 MDHEN and CDR2 SYDVKM. CDR3 length: 18 residues. The CDR3 bases are TGTGCCAGCAGTCCAACCCCCGGGACAGGGAGCTCCTACAATGAGCAGTTCTTC. It codes for CASSPTPGTGSSYNEQFF.

This rearrangement joins TRBV14 to TRBJ2-1, with 11 bases fitting TRBD2. Per the germline V gene, CDR1 is SGHDN and CDR2 is FVKESK. The CDR3 totals 17 residues. V was clipped by 6 bases and J by 0 bases; unmatched bases: 7. CDR3 protein: CASSNLAGGNSYNEQFF. As DNA, the CDR3 is TGTGCCAGCAGTAATCTAGCGGGAGGCAACTCCTACAATGAGCAGTTCTTC.

The chain couples TRBV4-3 to TRBJ2-2, with D possibly being TRBD1 (6 bases). Trimming took off 1 base at V and 4 bases at J, with 7 bases between the two ends. The CDR3 is 14 residues long. Germline loops: CDR1 LGHNA, CDR2 YSLEER. The CDR3 DNA reads as TGCGCCAGCAGCCAAGGAGGGGGCACCGGGGAGCTGTTTTTT. It specifies CASSQGGGTGELFF.

This chain joins TRBV6-5 and TRBJ1-2; tentative D call: TRBD1 (6 bases). The germline V and J ends were trimmed by 7 bases and 8 bases, with 14 bases remaining between them. The germline V gene encodes CDR1 MNHEY and CDR2 SVGAGI. The CDR3 is 12 amino acids. The CDR3 nucleotides read TGTGCCAGCACCACGGGCGGGGGCGGCTACACCTTC. Its protein is CASTTGGGGYTF.

In nucleotides, the CDR3 is TGCGCCAGCAGCAAGAGTGGAGGTGACTATGGCTACACCTTC. Its translation: CASSKSGGDYGYTF. V usage is TRBV5-1 and J usage is TRBJ1-2, with no clear D. From germline, CDR1 is SGHRS and CDR2 YFSETQ. The CDR3 is made up of 14 amino acids. The V end was cut by 4 bases, the J end by 3 bases, with 13 bases between.

The chain employs TRBV18 and TRBJ2-5; D not resolved. Germline lookup yields CDR1 KGHSH and CDR2 LQKENI. This CDR3 spans 12 amino acids. Trimming stripped 1 base from V and 5 bases from J, with 5 bases between. CDR3 sequence reads: CASSPLYETQYF. DNA of the CDR3: TGTGCCAGCTCACCACTCTATGAGACCCAGTACTTC.

The chain carries TRBV6-1 and TRBJ1-1, with D unclear. CDR1 is MNHNS, CDR2 SASEGT, per germline. With 4 bases removed from V and 1 base from J, the gap between germline ends came to 4 bases. The CDR3 length is 12 residues. CDR3: CASSASNTEAFF. The CDR3 DNA sequence: TGTGCCAGCAGTGCCTCGAACACTGAAGCTTTCTTT.

This clone has a single count. The chain recombines TRBV11-2 with TRBJ2-1; D uncertain. The CDR3 has 14 amino acids. V lost 1 base and J lost 3, with 7 bases in between. Germline V lookup: CDR1 SGHAT, CDR2 FQNNGV. The CDR3 nucleotides read TGTGCCAGCAGCTTAGGTTCGGTCTACAATGAGCAGTTCTTC. Translated, it gives CASSLGSVYNEQFF.

For the CDR3, the DNA is TGCGCCAGCAGTCCCGGCCCGGCCGGAGAGGAAAAACTGTTTTTT. Translation gives CASSPGPAGEEKLFF. This chain connects TRBV23-1 to TRBJ1-4; D is undetermined. TRBV23-1 is placed among ORFs of uncertain function. The CDR3 extends over 15 amino acids. Between the trimmed V and J ends, which lost 4 bases and 8 bases, there was a span of 17 bases.

This chain links TRBV6-1 with TRBJ2-1, with 14 nucleotides matching TRBD2. This CDR3 spans 16 amino acids. V dropped 3 bases and J dropped 6; count of bases not matched to a gene: 4. Germline CDR1 reads MNHNS; CDR2 reads SASEGT. CDR3 loop: CASSDEGLAGANEQFF. The CDR3 DNA is TGTGCCAGCAGTGACGAGGGACTAGCGGGGGCCAATGAGCAGTTCTTC.

The CDR3 nucleotides are TGTGCCAGCAGTCCTTTTGGGCAGGGATACAATGAGCAGTTCTTC. Protein sequence: CASSPFGQGYNEQFF. This rearrangement joins TRBV27 to TRBJ2-1; D is possibly TRBD1 (5 bases). With 5 bases removed from V and 4 bases from J, the gap between germline ends came to 15 bases. CDR3 length: 15 amino acids. The germline CDR1 and CDR2 sequences are MNHEY and SMNVEV (reference sequence).